One and the same sample provided the 15 T cell receptor beta chains below, sequenced in a study of CD8+ T cells in alopecia areata. This sample's treatment: oral pan-JAK inhibitor, 5-10 mg twice daily. After isolation, RNA underwent reverse transcription to generate cDNA as the sequencing template. Measured with immunoSEQ multiplex PCR; TCRdb has only the in-frame clones, and not every one. This sample has roughly 98,000 clones, with 60% to 75% found just once. The sample in question was CD8+ T cells sorted from blood, obtained at week 4, from a patient treated with tofacitinib. The origin of the receptors is a human donor with alopecia areata.

The rearrangement links TRBV27 to TRBJ1-4; maybe TRBD1 (6 bases). V was pared by 4 bases and J by 7 bases, with 13 bases between. The CDR3 covers 14 residues. From germline, CDR1 is MNHEY and CDR2 SMNVEV (reference sequence). The CDR3 spells CASSWGLEGEKLFF. The CDR3 region has the DNA TGTGCCAGCAGTTGGGGGCTCGAGGGTGAAAAACTGTTTTTT.

V usage is TRBV4-1 and J usage is TRBJ1-2, with D possibly TRBD1 on 6 matching bases. Germline CDR1 reads MGHRA; CDR2 reads YSYEKL. With 0 bases removed from V and 6 bases from J, the gap between germline ends came to 14 bases. The CDR3 runs 15 residues. The CDR3 is CASSQDQGRQDGYTF. The CDR3 region has the DNA TGCGCCAGCAGCCAAGACCAGGGGCGCCAGGATGGCTACACCTTC.

V and J are TRBV18 and TRBJ1-2, with 9 bases identical to TRBD1. Germline V gene data show CDR1 as KGHSH and CDR2 as LQKENI. CDR3 length equals 15 residues. Trimming cost V 4 bases and J 4 bases; bases outside gene matches: 7. CDR3 bases: TGTGCCAGCTCACTTCCGGGACAGGGTGCCTATGGCTACACCTTC. Translating it yields CASSLPGQGAYGYTF.

The V call is TRBV30, the J call TRBJ2-1; TRBD2 agrees at 10 bases. Germline V CDR1 and CDR2: GTSNPN, SVGIG (reference sequence). This CDR3 region has 17 residues. V was clipped by 0 bases and J by 6 bases; unmatched bases: 11. For the CDR3, the DNA is TGTGCCTGGAGTGTCATGGAGCGGGAGGGCCGAGGCAATGAGCAGTTCTTC. Translating gives CAWSVMEREGRGNEQFF. Looking up the rest from reference TRBV30 and TRBJ2-1 gives the full variable domain: SQTIHQWPATLVQPVGSPLSLECTVEGTSNPNLYWYRQAAGRGLQLLFYSVGIGQISSEVPQNLSASRPQDRQFILSSKKLLLSDSGFYLCAWSVMEREGRGNEQFFGPGTRLTVL.

The chain links TRBV9 to TRBJ2-6; D remains unclear. Trimming pared 4 bases from V and 0 bases from J, leaving 14 bases between. The CDR3 has 17 amino acids. Germline V CDR1 and CDR2: SGDLS, YYNGEE. The CDR3 region is CASSPFDGVSGANVLTF. As DNA, the CDR3 is TGTGCCAGCAGCCCCTTCGACGGAGTCTCTGGGGCCAACGTCCTGACTTTC.

This clone was recorded a few times. The chain recombines TRBV4-1 with TRBJ2-3; D may match TRBD1 or TRBD2 (6 bases each). Trimming removed 2 bases from V and 5 bases from J, with 17 bases in between. The CDR3 extends over 16 amino acids. From germline, CDR1 is MGHRA and CDR2 YSYEKL. DNA of the CDR3: TGCGCCAGCAGCCAACCTCCCTCGGAGGGGGAAGATACGCAGTATTTT. The encoded protein is CASSQPPSEGEDTQYF.

With regard to this clone: Mismatch with germline at one junction end may stem from a read error. This chain joins TRBV29-1 and TRBJ2-7; 7 bases align to TRBD1. The CDR3 spans 15 residues. Germline V CDR1 and CDR2: SQVTM, ANQGSEA. CDR3 DNA: TGCAGCGTGGAAGGTATTGGACAGGCGGGTGACGAGCAGTACTTC. Translation: CSVEGIGQAGDEQYF.

This clone has only a few counts. This chain links TRBV2 with TRBJ2-7, with 7 bases that match TRBD1. Germline V lookup: CDR1 SNHLY, CDR2 FYNNEI. Trimming took 0 bases from V and 6 from J; bases not matched to a gene: 11. The CDR3 is 16 amino acids. Here the CDR3 reads CASSEALDRVWGEQYF. The CDR3 bases are TGTGCCAGCAGTGAAGCGCTTGACAGGGTTTGGGGCGAGCAGTACTTC.

The chain links TRBV30 to TRBJ2-1, with D possibly being TRBD1 (8 bases). The CDR3 is made up of 13 amino acids. CDR1 is GTSNPN and CDR2 is SVGIG in the germline V gene (reference sequence). The ends were cut back, 4 bases at V and 8 bases at J, with 15 bases in the middle. The CDR3 loop reads CAWTQGAGDEQFF. CDR3 sequence (DNA): TGTGCCTGGACCCAGGGGGCGGGGGATGAGCAGTTCTTC.

The chain carries TRBV5-1 and TRBJ2-3; D uncertain. Trimming removed 0 bases from V and 0 bases from J, with 14 bases in between. From germline, CDR1 is SGHRS and CDR2 YFSETQ. The CDR3 is made up of 17 amino acids. The CDR3 is CASSLAASGLSTDTQYF. CDR3 in DNA: TGCGCCAGCAGCTTGGCCGCGTCGGGCCTAAGCACAGATACGCAGTATTTT.

This clone has just a few counts. The chain carries TRBV5-4 and TRBJ1-2; D ambiguous. CDR3 length equals 13 residues. Trimming took 7 bases from V and 8 from J, leaving 18 bases between them. Per germline, CDR1 SGHNT and CDR2 YYREEE (reference sequence). CDR3 loop: CASGPLGGSGYTF. The CDR3 DNA reads as TGTGCCAGCGGCCCATTGGGAGGGAGCGGCTACACCTTC.

This chain connects TRBV28 to TRBJ2-5, with D tentatively TRBD1 (6 bases). The CDR3 has 12 residues. The germline CDR1 and CDR2 sequences are MDHEN and SYDVKM. Trimming shortened V by 6 bases and J by 5 bases, and 10 bases separated the two germline ends. The DNA of the CDR3 is TGTGCCAGCAGCCTGGACAGTGAGACCCAGTACTTC. Translated: CASSLDSETQYF.

This clone came up once. The chain uses TRBV2 and TRBJ2-3; 12 positions agree with TRBD2. With 5 bases clipped from V and 6 bases from J, the junction kept 12 bases outside the gene matches. The CDR3 is 17 residues long. The germline CDR1 and CDR2 sequences are SNHLY and FYNNEI. CDR3 nucleotide sequence: TGTGCCAGCAGTTCTCCTCGGACTAGCGGGGAGGAGGATACGCAGTATTTT. Translating gives CASSSPRTSGEEDTQYF. Full variable domain (remainder filled in from reference TRBV2 and TRBJ2-3): EPEVTQTPSHQVTQMGQEVILRCVPISNHLYFYWYRQILGQKVEFLVSFYNNEISEKSEIFDDQFSVERPDGSNFTLKIRSTKLEDSAMYFCASSSPRTSGEEDTQYFGPGTRLTVL.

The chain couples TRBV5-8 to TRBJ1-1, with D unclear. V was pared by 4 bases and J by 5 bases, with 18 bases between. Germline assignment: CDR1 SGHTS and CDR2 YDEGEE. The CDR3 runs 15 residues. The CDR3 is CASSHREIINTEAFF. The CDR3 DNA is TGTGCCAGCAGCCACCGGGAGATAATTAATACTGAAGCTTTCTTT.

As regards this clone: The germline gene is not matched at one end of the junction; a read error may be the cause. This rearrangement joins TRBV7-3 to TRBJ2-4, with D unresolved. Germline CDR1 is SGHTA and CDR2 is FQGTGA. The CDR3 spans 13 residues. CDR3 residues: CASSLPPGNIQYF. CDR3 DNA: TGCGCCAGCAGCCTCCCACCCGGGAACATTCAGTACTTC.